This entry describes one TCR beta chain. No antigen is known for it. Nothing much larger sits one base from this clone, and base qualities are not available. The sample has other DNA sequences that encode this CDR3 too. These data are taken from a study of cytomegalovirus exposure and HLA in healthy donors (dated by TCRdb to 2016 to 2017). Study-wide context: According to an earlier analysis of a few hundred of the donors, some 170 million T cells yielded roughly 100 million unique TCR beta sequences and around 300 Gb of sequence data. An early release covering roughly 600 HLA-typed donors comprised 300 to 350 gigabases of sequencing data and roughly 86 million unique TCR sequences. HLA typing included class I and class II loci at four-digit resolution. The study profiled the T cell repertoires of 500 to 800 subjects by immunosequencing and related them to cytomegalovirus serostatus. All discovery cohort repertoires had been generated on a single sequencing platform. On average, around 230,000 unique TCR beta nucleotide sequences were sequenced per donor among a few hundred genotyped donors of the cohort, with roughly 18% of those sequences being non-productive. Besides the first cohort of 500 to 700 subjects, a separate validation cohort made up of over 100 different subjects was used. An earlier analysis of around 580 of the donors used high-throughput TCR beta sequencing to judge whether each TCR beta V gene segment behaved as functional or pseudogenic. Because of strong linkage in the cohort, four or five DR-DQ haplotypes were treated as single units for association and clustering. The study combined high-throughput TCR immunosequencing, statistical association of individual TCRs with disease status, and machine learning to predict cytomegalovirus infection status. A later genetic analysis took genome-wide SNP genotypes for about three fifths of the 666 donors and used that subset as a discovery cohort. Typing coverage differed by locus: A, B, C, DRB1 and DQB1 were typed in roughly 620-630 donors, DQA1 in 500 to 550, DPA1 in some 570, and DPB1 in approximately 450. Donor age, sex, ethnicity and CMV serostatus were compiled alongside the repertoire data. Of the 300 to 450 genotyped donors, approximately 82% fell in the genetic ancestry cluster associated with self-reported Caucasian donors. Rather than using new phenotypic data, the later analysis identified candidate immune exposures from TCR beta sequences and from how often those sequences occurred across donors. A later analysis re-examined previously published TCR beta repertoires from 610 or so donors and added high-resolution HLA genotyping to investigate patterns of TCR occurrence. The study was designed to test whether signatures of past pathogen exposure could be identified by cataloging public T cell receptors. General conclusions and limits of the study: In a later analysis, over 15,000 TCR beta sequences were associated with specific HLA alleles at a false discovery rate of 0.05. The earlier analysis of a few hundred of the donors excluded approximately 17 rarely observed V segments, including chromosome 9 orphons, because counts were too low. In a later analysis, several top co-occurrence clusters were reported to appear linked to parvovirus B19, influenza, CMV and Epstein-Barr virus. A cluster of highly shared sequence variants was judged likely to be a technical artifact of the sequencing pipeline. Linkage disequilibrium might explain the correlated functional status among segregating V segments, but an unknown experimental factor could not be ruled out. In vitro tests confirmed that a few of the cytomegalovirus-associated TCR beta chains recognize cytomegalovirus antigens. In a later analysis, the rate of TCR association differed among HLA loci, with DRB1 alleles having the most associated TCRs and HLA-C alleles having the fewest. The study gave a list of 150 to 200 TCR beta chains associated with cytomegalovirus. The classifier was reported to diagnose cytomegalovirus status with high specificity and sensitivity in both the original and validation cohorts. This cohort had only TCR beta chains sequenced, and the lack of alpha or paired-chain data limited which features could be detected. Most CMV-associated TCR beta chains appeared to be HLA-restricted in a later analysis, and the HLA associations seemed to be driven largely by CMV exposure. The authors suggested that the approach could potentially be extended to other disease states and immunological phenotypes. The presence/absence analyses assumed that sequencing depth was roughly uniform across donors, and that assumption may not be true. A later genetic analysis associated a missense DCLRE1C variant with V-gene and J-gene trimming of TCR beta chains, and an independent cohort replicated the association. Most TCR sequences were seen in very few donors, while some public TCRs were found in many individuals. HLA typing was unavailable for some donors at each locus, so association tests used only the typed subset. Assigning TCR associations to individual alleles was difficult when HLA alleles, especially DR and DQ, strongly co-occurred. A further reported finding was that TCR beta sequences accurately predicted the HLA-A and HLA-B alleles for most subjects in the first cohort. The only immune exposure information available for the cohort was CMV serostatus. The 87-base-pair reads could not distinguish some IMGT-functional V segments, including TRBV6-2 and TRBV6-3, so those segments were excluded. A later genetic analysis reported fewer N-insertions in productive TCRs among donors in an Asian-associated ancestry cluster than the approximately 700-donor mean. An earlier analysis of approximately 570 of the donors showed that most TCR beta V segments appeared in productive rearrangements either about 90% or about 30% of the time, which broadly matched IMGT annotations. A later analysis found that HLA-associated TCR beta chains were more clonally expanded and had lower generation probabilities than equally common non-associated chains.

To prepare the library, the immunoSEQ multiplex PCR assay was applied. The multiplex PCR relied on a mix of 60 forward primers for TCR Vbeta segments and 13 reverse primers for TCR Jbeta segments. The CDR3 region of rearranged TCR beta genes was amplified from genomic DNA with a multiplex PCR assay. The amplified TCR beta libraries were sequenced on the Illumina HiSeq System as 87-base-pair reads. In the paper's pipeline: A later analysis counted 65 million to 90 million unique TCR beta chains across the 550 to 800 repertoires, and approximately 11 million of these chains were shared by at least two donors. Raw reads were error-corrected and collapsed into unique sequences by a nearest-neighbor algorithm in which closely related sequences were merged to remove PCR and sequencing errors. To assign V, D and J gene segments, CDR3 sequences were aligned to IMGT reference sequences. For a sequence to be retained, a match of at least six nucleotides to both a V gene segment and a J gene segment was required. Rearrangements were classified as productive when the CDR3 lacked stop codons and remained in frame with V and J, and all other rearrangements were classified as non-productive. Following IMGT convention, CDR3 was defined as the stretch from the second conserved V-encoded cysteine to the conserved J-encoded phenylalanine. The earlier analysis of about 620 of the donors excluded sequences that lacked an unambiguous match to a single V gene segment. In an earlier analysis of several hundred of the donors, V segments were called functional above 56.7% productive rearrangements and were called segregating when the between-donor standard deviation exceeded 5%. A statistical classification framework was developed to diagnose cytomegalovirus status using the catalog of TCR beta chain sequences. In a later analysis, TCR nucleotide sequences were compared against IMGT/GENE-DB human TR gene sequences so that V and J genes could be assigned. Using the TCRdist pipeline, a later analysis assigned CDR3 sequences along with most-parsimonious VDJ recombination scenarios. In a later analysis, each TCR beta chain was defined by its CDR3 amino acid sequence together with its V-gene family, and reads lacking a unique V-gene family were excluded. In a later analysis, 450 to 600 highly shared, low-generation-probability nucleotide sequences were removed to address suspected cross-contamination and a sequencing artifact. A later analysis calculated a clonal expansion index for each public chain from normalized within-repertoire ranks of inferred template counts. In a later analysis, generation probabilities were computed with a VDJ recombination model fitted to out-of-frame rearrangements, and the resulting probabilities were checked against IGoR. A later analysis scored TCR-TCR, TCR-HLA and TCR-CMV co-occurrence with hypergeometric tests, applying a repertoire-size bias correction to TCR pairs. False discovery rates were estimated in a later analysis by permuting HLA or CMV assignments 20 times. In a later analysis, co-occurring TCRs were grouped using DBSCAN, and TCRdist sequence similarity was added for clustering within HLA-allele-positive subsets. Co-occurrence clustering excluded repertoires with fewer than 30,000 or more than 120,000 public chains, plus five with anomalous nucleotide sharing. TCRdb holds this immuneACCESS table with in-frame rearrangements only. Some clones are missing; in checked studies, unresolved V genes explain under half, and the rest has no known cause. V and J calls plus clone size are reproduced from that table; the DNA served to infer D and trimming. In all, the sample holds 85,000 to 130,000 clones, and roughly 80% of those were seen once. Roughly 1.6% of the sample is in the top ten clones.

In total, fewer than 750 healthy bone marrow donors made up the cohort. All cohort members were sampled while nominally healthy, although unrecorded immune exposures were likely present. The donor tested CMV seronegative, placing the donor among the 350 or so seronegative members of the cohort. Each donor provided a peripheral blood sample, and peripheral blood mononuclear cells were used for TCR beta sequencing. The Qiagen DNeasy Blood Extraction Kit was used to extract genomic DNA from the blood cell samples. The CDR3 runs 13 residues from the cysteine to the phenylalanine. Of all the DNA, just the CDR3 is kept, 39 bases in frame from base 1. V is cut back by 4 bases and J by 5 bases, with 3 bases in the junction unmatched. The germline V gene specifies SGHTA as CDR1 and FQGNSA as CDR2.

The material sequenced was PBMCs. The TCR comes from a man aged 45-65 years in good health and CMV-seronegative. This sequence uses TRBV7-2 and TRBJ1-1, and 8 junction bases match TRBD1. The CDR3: CASSSQGDTEAFF. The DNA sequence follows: TGTGCCAGCAGCTCACAGGGGGATACTGAAGCTTTCTTT.